This T cell receptor (beta chain) came from a study of OX40 agonist ivuxolimab in advanced cancers. The CDR3 is 11 residues long. Trimming took 7 bases from V and 7 from J, leaving 11 bases between them. The germline V gene encodes CDR1 SGHRS and CDR2 YFSETQ. The repertoire was sequenced with immunoSEQ multiplex PCR; TCRdb's copy has only in-frame clones and lacks some. The sample includes about 81,000 clones, about 86% of them seen just once. The TCR sequence derives from an adult with an advanced solid tumor such as melanoma, head and neck, liver or kidney cancer. Sequencing was performed on CD4+ or CD8+ T cells sorted from blood, taken in a trial of the OX40 agonist ivuxolimab. The chain uses TRBV5-1 and TRBJ1-1; maybe TRBD1 (5 bases). DNA for the CDR3: TGCGCCAGCGGGTCGGGGCTTGAAGCTTTCTTT. This gives the protein CASGSGLEAFF.